This section outlines one T cell receptor (beta chain) sequence together with its context. Its antigen is currently not known. The input lacks base qualities; no much larger clone sits a single base away. In the prospective study, participants were about 18 to 95 years old, resided in approximately 25 geographic areas of the United States, and were enrolled through a virtual design. In the prospective study, participants were assigned to cohorts based on the clinical history participants reported in a screening survey and a study questionnaire. For ImmuneRACE Cohort 3, a participant was defined as recovered based on two consecutive negative NP/OP PCR tests, clearance by a healthcare professional, or resolution of symptoms. In the prospective study, whole blood, serum and a nasopharyngeal or oropharyngeal swab were collected from each participant by mobile phlebotomists. Prospective study participants could optionally give additional blood draws and questionnaires over an approximately two-month period. Blood samples from the prospective study were shipped frozen or at room temperature prior to DNA extraction.

TCRbeta CDR3 regions were amplified from genomic DNA using the immunoSEQ Assay, a bias-controlled multiplex PCR. The published analysis was carried out like this. The number of nucleated cells in each sample was estimated by amplification of reference gene primers within the assay. Sequence reads were collapsed and filtered to measure the absolute abundance of every unique TCRbeta CDR3 rearrangement. For each sample, productive Simpson clonality was calculated as the square root of Simpson's diversity index across productive rearrangements. What TCRdb holds here is the immuneACCESS table cut down to in-frame rearrangements. Part of the clones is not present; checked against another copy, under half of the missing clones reflect an unresolved V gene, and the others are unexplained. Clone size and the V and J calls come from that table; the DNA yielded D and trimming. The sample data list almost 200,000 clones, and roughly 90% of these were observed just once. 6.5% to 9% of the sample is taken by the ten largest.

These data originate in a study of blood T cell repertoires in COVID-19 (dated by TCRdb to the early 2020s). For context, the study as a whole: Samples covering the acute and convalescent phases of COVID-19 were provided by collaborators in the United States, Italy and Spain. The material from the prospective study consisted of cDNA or gDNA derived from T cells, B-cell-depleted T cells, or PBMCs. The dataset comprised deeply sampled blood TCRbeta repertoires from subjects exposed to, actively infected with, or recovered from COVID-19. The repertoires were released in a freely available public database meant as a resource for research on the immune response to SARS-CoV-2. The samples were drawn from the first 160 participants of the ongoing ImmuneRACE study and from 950 to 1,500 subjects provided by 6 global collaborators. Nearly every sample came with metadata listing a de-identified subject ID, COVID-19 status, age in years and sex. HLA class I and class II types, where available, came from metadata supplied by the sample provider rather than from assay-based typing.

Summary of the overall study and its limitations: Clinical and demographic metadata were provided uncurated, with the amount varying by source and participant.

Sequencing was done on a sample of PBMCs or T cells enriched from blood (not recorded which). The source is a woman between 18 and 29 years old who had recovered from COVID-19.

The nucleotides read TGTGCCAGCAGTTTAGGGACAGGGGATAGCAATCAGCCCCAGCATTTT. Translated, it gives CASSLGTGDSNQPQHF. This chain is built from TRBV28 and TRBJ1-5; TRBD1 aligns with 10 central bases. The junction shows trimming of 2 bases on V and 0 bases on J, and the gene matches do not reach 1 base of it. Per the germline V gene, MDHEN is the CDR1 and SYDVKM is the CDR2. The CDR3 goes from the cysteine to the phenylalanine over 16 residues. Of the read, only the CDR3 DNA is kept; its 48 bases are in frame from base 1. Where the CDR3 stops, the reference TRBV28 and TRBJ1-5 genes take over; the full variable domain is DVKVTQSSRYLVKRTGEKVFLECVQDMDHENMFWYRQDPGLGLRLIYFSYDVKMKEKGDIPEGYSVSREKKERFSLILESASTNQTSMYLCASSLGTGDSNQPQHFGDGTRLSIL.